The clone carrying this TCR beta chain was detected only once. The antigen is not known. This sample is drawn from a study of OX40 agonist ivuxolimab in advanced cancers. Study in general: Every 2 weeks, patients received ivuxolimab intravenously, dosed at 0.01 to 10 mg/kg. Overall study results and limits: The specificity for antigen of the expanded peripheral T cells was not determined.

Germline-derived CDR1 and CDR2 are SGHDN and FVKESK. This CDR3 comprises 13 residues. J lost 7 bases, V lost 1 base, and 3 bases had no gene match. Clones were sequenced by immunoSEQ multiplex PCR, and TCRdb holds only the in-frame ones, with some missing. Here the sample spans 65,000 to 95,000 clones, 92% being singletons. This sequence originates from an adult with an advanced solid tumor such as melanoma, head and neck, liver or kidney cancer. The sample in question was CD4+ or CD8+ T cells sorted from blood, obtained in a trial of the OX40 agonist ivuxolimab. This sequence joins TRBV14 and TRBJ2-7; TRBD1 agrees at 8 bases. The CDR3 loop reads CASSQGTGREQYF. The CDR3 DNA is TGTGCCAGCAGCCAAGGGACAGGGAGGGAGCAGTACTTC.